This passage covers 16 T cell receptor beta chains from one sample sequenced in a study of T cell responses to AZD1222 COVID-19 vaccine. Produced via immunoSEQ multiplex PCR; TCRdb's table is partial and in-frame only. The data hold over 100,000 clones, with roughly 88% observed a single time. The sample consisted of peripheral blood, taken on day 0 of MenACWY control vaccination. Source of these receptors: an adult in good health.

This chain uses TRBV6-5 with TRBJ2-3, with 7 bases aligning to TRBD1. This CDR3 is 15 amino acids long. Per the germline V gene, CDR1 is MNHEY and CDR2 is SVGAGI. For the CDR3, the DNA is TGTGCTAGAAGGGGGCTTGCGGTCCCGGCAGATACGCAGTATTTT. It specifies CARRGLAVPADTQYF.

The chain employs TRBV28 and TRBJ2-5, with D tentatively TRBD1 or TRBD2 (5 bases each). Trimming took off 7 bases at V and 4 bases at J, with 16 bases between the two ends. CDR1 is MDHEN and CDR2 is SYDVKM in the germline V gene. The CDR3 is 14 amino acids. The CDR3 nucleotides read TGTGCCAGCACCGCCGAGGGGTCCCGAGAGACCCAGTACTTC. Amino acid sequence: CASTAEGSRETQYF.

This clone was observed a handful of times. The chain is built from TRBV6-6 and TRBJ2-1; TRBD2 matches 9 bases. V shed 0 bases and J 2 bases; nucleotides not matched to a gene: 2. CDR1 MNHNY and CDR2 SVGAGI come from the germline V gene (reference sequence). The CDR3 totals 16 residues. The CDR3 here is CASSYSGGRAYNEQFF. The CDR3 bases are TGTGCCAGCAGTTACTCGGGCGGGAGGGCCTACAATGAGCAGTTCTTC.

CDR3 nucleotides: TGTGCCAGCAAGGACACTTACATGAACACTGAAGCTTTCTTT. It translates to CASKDTYMNTEAFF. The rearrangement joins TRBV2 to TRBJ1-1; D possibly corresponds to TRBD1 (5 bases). Trimming took off 7 bases at V and 0 bases at J, with 12 bases between the two ends. The length of the CDR3 is 14 residues. Per the germline V gene, CDR1 is SNHLY and CDR2 is FYNNEI.

V is TRBV15 and J is TRBJ1-1; D is uncertain. There are 17 residues in the CDR3. Looked up from germline, CDR1 is LNHNV and CDR2 is YYDKDF (reference sequence). Trimming left V 1 base short and J 0 bases short, with 15 bases between. Here the CDR3 reads CATSRVEGLPMNTEAFF. Written as DNA, the CDR3 is TGTGCCACCAGCAGAGTTGAAGGTCTCCCAATGAACACTGAAGCTTTCTTT.

The J gene is TRBJ2-2, the V gene TRBV11-2; D unresolved. CDR3 length: 15 residues. Germline values: CDR1 SGHAT, CDR2 FQNNGV. Trimming removed 5 bases from V and 1 base from J, with 11 bases in between. The CDR3 spells CASSARTLNTGELFF. The CDR3 DNA follows: TGTGCCAGCAGCGCCCGTACACTGAACACCGGGGAGCTGTTTTTT.

The chain couples TRBV9 to TRBJ2-3; D perhaps matches TRBD2 (5 bases). Trimming left V 5 bases short and J 5 bases short, with 21 bases between. This CDR3 has 16 amino acids. In germline, CDR1 is SGDLS, CDR2 YYNGEE. For the CDR3, the DNA is TGTGCCAGCAGTACTCGCCCGGACTTTTCCATAGATACGCAGTATTTT. This translates into CASSTRPDFSIDTQYF.

This clone was detected once. The chain employs TRBV11-2 and TRBJ2-7, with no clear D. The CDR3 totals 15 residues. Germline V gene lookup returns CDR1 SGHAT and CDR2 FQNNGV. V lost 0 bases to trimming and J lost 1 base, with 10 bases between them. The CDR3 sequence is CASSLDPTVSYEQYF. The CDR3 DNA follows: TGTGCCAGCAGCTTAGACCCGACCGTATCCTACGAGCAGTACTTC. Combining the CDR3 with reference TRBV11-2 and TRBJ2-7 gives the whole variable domain EAGVAQSPRYKIIEKRQSVAFWCNPISGHATLYWYQQILGQGPKLLIQFQNNGVVDDSQLPKDRFSAERLKGVDSTLKIQPAKLEDSAVYLCASSLDPTVSYEQYFGPGTRLTVT.

The J gene is TRBJ1-2, the V gene TRBV24-1, with a weak D call TRBD1 (5 bases). This CDR3 comprises 12 residues. Trimming took 6 bases from V and 6 from J, leaving 10 bases between them. Germline values: CDR1 KGHDR, CDR2 SFDVKD. This CDR3 is CATSFGAHGYTF. The CDR3 DNA sequence: TGTGCCACCAGTTTCGGGGCGCATGGCTACACCTTC.

V gene TRBV18 combines with J gene TRBJ2-1; unclear D gene. Between the trimmed V and J ends, which lost 6 bases and 0 bases, there was a span of 6 bases. This CDR3 has 13 amino acids. Germline values: CDR1 KGHSH, CDR2 LQKENI. The CDR3 DNA is TGTGCCAGCTCGACGGGCTCCTACAATGAGCAGTTCTTC. Protein sequence: CASSTGSYNEQFF.

This sequence joins TRBV28 and TRBJ2-3; 10 nucleotides agree with TRBD1. The V and J ends lost 6 bases and 5 bases, in that order; junction bases with no gene match: 5. Germline V CDR1 and CDR2: MDHEN, SYDVKM. The CDR3 has 14 residues. CDR3: CASRGTGVGDTQYF. The CDR3, as DNA: TGTGCCAGCAGAGGGACAGGGGTTGGAGATACGCAGTATTTT.

CDR3 sequence (DNA): TGTGCCAGCAGCTTATCCGGGACAGGGGCCTACGAGCAGTACTTC. Amino acid sequence: CASSLSGTGAYEQYF. The chain has TRBV11-3 and TRBJ2-7; TRBD1 matches 10 bases. The CDR3 contains 15 residues. CDR1 is SGHNT and CDR2 is YENEEA in the germline V gene. V gave up 2 bases and J gave up 2 bases; unmatched junction bases: 3.

The rearrangement uses TRBV7-9 and TRBJ2-7, with 9 positions matching TRBD1. The germline V gene encodes CDR1 SEHNR and CDR2 FQNEAQ (reference sequence). CDR3 length: 14 residues. The junction had 10 bases not matched to a gene; V was cut back by 6 bases and J by 7 bases. The CDR3 nucleotides are TGTGCCAGCAGTAGGGGGACAGGGATACAGGAGCAGTACTTC. Its protein product is CASSRGTGIQEQYF.

The chain joins TRBV18 to TRBJ1-1; a possible D gene is TRBD1 (5 bases). This CDR3 spans 13 amino acids. The ends were cut back, 8 bases at V and 4 bases at J, with 14 bases in the middle. Germline V gene lookup returns CDR1 KGHSH and CDR2 LQKENI. The CDR3 reads CASREQESTEAFF. The CDR3 DNA is TGTGCCAGCCGAGAACAGGAGTCCACTGAAGCTTTCTTT. The full variable domain, its missing parts supplied by reference TRBV18 and TRBJ1-1, is NAGVMQNPRHLVRRRGQEARLRCSPMKGHSHVYWYRQLPEEGLKFMVYLQKENIIDESGMPKERFSAEFPKEGPSILRIQQVVRGDSAAYFCASREQESTEAFFGQGTRLTVV.

This chain uses TRBV6-2 or TRBV6-3 with TRBJ2-7; 10 bases are shared with TRBD1. V lost 0 bases and J lost 2; bases outside the gene matches: 7. The CDR3 loop spans 17 amino acids. Germline loops: CDR1 MNHEY, CDR2 SVGEGT. CDR3 amino acids: CASSYSSPGTGAYEQYF. CDR3 sequence (DNA): TGTGCCAGCAGTTACTCGTCCCCCGGGACAGGGGCCTACGAGCAGTACTTC.

V gene TRBV28 combines with J gene TRBJ1-2; 7 bases map to TRBD1. Germline V gene sequence: CDR1 MDHEN, CDR2 SYDVKM. The CDR3 is 13 residues long. Trimming removed 4 bases from V and 7 bases from J; junction bases left unmatched: 6. The CDR3 reads CASSSTGFAGYTF. CDR3 DNA: TGTGCCAGCAGTTCGACAGGGTTCGCTGGCTACACCTTC.